This T cell receptor (beta chain) comes out of a study of cytomegalovirus exposure and HLA in healthy donors. As concerns this clone: Its matching antigen is unknown.

General study findings and limits: Researchers reported in a later analysis that common viral pathogens appeared linked to several top clusters. Earlier results showed most TCR beta V segments being productive about 87% or about 30% of the time.

This CDR3 has 17 amino acids. Germline V CDR1 and CDR2: SGHRS, YFSETQ. With V trimmed by 1 base and J by 5 bases, 11 bases remained unmatched. 13 Jbeta primers and 60 Vbeta primers were used for the PCR. Assay used: immunoSEQ multiplex PCR; TCRdb lists only in-frame clones, some missing. The table shows 150,000 to 200,000 clones, with approximately 71% occurring only once. Sequencing was carried out using PBMCs. The chain couples TRBV5-1 to TRBJ2-5; 10 nucleotides match TRBD2. This TCR derives from a woman aged 40 to 50 in good health and CMV-seropositive. The CDR3 here is CASSLWSSGSRGETQYF. CDR3 nucleotides: TGCGCCAGCAGCTTGTGGTCTAGCGGGAGTAGGGGGGAGACCCAGTACTTC.